The 6 T cell receptor beta chains in this list originate from one sample, sequenced in a study of blood T cell repertoires in COVID-19. Data came from immunoSEQ multiplex PCR; TCRdb stores just in-frame clones and leaves some out. The repertoire has roughly 220,000 clones, 82% of them found once; the top ten carry roughly 15%. Specimen: PBMCs or T cells enriched from blood (not recorded which). Receptor source: a middle-aged man who had recovered from COVID-19.

V is TRBV6-5 and J is TRBJ2-3, with 9 bases that match TRBD2. Germline V lookup: CDR1 MNHEY, CDR2 SVGAGI. This CDR3 is 16 amino acids long. The trim removed 2 bases at V and 0 bases at J, leaving 3 bases unmatched. DNA for the CDR3: TGTGCCAGCAGTTACGGACTAGCGATCAGCACAGATACGCAGTATTTT. Translation: CASSYGLAISTDTQYF.

The rearrangement joins TRBV7-2 to TRBJ2-7, with 8 bases fitting TRBD1. J lost 7 bases, V lost 3 bases, and 5 bases had no gene match. Germline loops: CDR1 SGHTA, CDR2 FQGNSA. This CDR3 contains 13 residues. The CDR3 sequence is CASSLDRAREQYF. Written as DNA, the CDR3 is TGTGCCAGCAGCTTGGACAGGGCAAGAGAGCAGTACTTC.

J is TRBJ2-5 and V is TRBV24-1; the D gene is possibly TRBD1 (7 bases). The ends were cut back, 7 bases at V and 1 base at J, with 18 bases in the middle. CDR3 length: 16 residues. Germline assignment: CDR1 KGHDR and CDR2 SFDVKD. The CDR3 DNA sequence: TGTGCCACCAGCGCGGGACAGCTAGGTATCCAAGAGACCCAGTACTTC. Amino acids: CATSAGQLGIQETQYF.

The V and J genes are TRBV7-8 and TRBJ2-7, with D hard to call. With 0 bases removed from V and 1 base from J, the gap between germline ends came to 7 bases. Germline CDR1 SGHVS, CDR2 FQNEAQ. The CDR3 is made up of 14 amino acids. The CDR3 DNA follows: TGTGCCAGCAGCTTAGCGGCGGAATCCTACGAGCAGTACTTC. Protein: CASSLAAESYEQYF.

The chain links TRBV5-1 to TRBJ2-2; 12 bases line up with TRBD2. Losses at the gene ends were 4 bases for V and 5 bases for J; bases not matched to a gene: 6. Germline CDR1 reads SGHRS; CDR2 reads YFSETQ. CDR3 size: 16 residues. The CDR3 bases are TGCGCCAGCAGCCAACTCCTAGCGGGAGGGACCGGGGAGCTGTTTTTT. Its translation is CASSQLLAGGTGELFF.

The chain combines TRBV2 with TRBJ1-4, with TRBD1 matching 8 bases. Germline CDR1 and CDR2: SNHLY and FYNNEI. This CDR3 comprises 14 residues. The ends lost 7 bases at V and 7 bases at J; junction bases unmatched: 8. The CDR3 DNA follows: TGTGCCAGCACCCGGACAGGGTTTGGTGAAAAACTGTTTTTT. Translation: CASTRTGFGEKLFF.